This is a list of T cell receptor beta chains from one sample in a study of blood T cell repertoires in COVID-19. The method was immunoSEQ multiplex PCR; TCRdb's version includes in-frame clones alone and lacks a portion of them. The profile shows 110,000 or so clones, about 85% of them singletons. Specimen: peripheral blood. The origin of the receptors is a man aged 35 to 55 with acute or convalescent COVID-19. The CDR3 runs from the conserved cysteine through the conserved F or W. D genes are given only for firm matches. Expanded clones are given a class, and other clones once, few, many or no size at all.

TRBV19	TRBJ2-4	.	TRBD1	CASRRTGPRRDIQYF	TGTGCCAGTAGAAGGACAGGGCCGAGGAGAGACATTCAGTACTTC
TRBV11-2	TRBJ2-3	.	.	CASSLLVSAARTDTQYF	TGTGCCAGCAGCTTACTAGTTAGCGCCGCACGCACAGATACGCAGTATTTT
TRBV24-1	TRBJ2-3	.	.	CATSDQHPSSTDTQYF	TGTGCCACCAGTGACCAACATCCTTCTAGCACAGATACGCAGTATTTT
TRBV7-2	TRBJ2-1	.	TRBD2	CASSYTSGSYNEQFF	TGTGCCAGCAGCTACACTAGCGGCTCCTACAATGAGCAGTTCTTC
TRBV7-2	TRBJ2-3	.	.	CASSLLSVADTQYF	TGTGCCAGCAGCTTACTCTCGGTGGCAGATACGCAGTATTTT
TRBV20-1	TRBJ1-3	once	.	CSARGGNTIYF	TGCAGTGCCCGGGGGGGAAACACCATATATTTT
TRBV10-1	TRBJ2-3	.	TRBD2	CASSEGSAGADCFDTQYF	TGCGCCAGCAGTGAGGGGTCAGCGGGGGCCGATTGTTTCGATACGCAGTATTTT
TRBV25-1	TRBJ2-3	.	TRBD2	CASSEPLAGAPKAQYF	TGTGCCAGCAGTGAACCCCTAGCGGGGGCCCCTAAAGCGCAGTATTTT
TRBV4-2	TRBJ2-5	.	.	CASSQAASKETQYF	TGTGCCAGCAGCCAAGCCGCCAGTAAAGAGACCCAGTACTTC
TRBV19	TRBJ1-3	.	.	CASSISPSSGNTIYF	TGTGCCAGTAGTATATCCCCGAGCTCTGGAAACACCATATATTTT
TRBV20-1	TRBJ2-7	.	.	CSASSRFRAGSYEQYF	TGCAGTGCTAGTAGCCGTTTTCGGGCGGGGTCTTACGAGCAGTACTTC
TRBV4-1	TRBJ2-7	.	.	CASSQVAGATYEQYF	TGCGCCAGCAGCCAAGTGGCTGGGGCCACCTACGAGCAGTACTTC
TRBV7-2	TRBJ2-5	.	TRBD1	CASSPQGAPETQYF	TGTGCCAGCAGCCCACAGGGGGCCCCAGAGACCCAGTACTTC
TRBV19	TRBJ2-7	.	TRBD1	CASSILWGTESYEQYF	TGTGCCAGTAGTATTCTCTGGGGGACAGAAAGTTACGAGCAGTACTTC
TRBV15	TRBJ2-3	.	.	CATSREAPDTQYF	TGTGCCACCAGCAGAGAAGCCCCAGATACGCAGTATTTT
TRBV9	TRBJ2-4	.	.	CASSEGLGGAKNIQYF	TGTGCCAGCAGCGAGGGCCTTGGGGGGGCCAAAAACATTCAGTACTTC
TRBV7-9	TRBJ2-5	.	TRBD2	CASSPGGLYQETQYF	TGTGCCAGCAGCCCGGGGGGACTATACCAAGAGACCCAGTACTTC
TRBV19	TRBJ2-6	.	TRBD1	CASSIMRLGQGSSGANVLTF	TGTGCCAGTAGTATCATGCGATTGGGACAGGGTTCCTCTGGGGCCAACGTCCTGACTTTC
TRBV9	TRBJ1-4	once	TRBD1	CASSPPGTGDEKLFF	TGTGCCAGCAGCCCCCCCGGGACAGGGGACGAAAAACTGTTTTTT
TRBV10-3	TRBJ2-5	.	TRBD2	CASRTSGDQETQYF	TGTGCCTCCAGGACTAGCGGGGACCAAGAGACCCAGTACTTC
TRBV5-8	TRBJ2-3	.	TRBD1	CASSLAGTGGTDTQYF	TGTGCCAGCAGCTTGGCCGGGACAGGCGGCACAGATACGCAGTATTTT
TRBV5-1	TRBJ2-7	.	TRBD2	CASSRDYLYEQYF	TGCGCCAGTAGCCGGGACTACCTCTACGAGCAGTACTTC
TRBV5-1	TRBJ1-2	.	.	CASSLETGKHGYTF	TGCGCCAGCAGCTTGGAAACAGGGAAGCATGGCTACACCTTC